This T cell receptor (beta chain) was sequenced during a study of Ad26.COV2.S vaccination and SARS-CoV-2 variants (dated by TCRdb to the early 2020s). Some background on the complete study: Donors in the vaccine arm were drawn from COV1001, a multicentre, randomized, double-blind, placebo-controlled phase I-IIa trial testing Ad26.COV2.S in healthy adults. A total of roughly 32 samples were included in the TCR-sequenced set, comprising roughly 20 Ad26.COV2.S vaccine recipients, 5 placebo recipients and 8 SARS-CoV-2 convalescent individuals. Participants in the trial were split at random into five groups of five each, receiving low-dose or high-dose Ad26.COV2.S once or twice, or else placebo on both occasions. Investigators did not know the trial group allocation while performing experiments and assessing outcomes. Ad26.COV2.S was administered intramuscularly at 5 x 10^10 or 1 x 10^11 viral particles, either as a single shot or as two shots given 56 days apart. TCRbeta repertoire sequencing was used to assess the specificity and breadth of SARS-CoV-2-reactive T cell receptors after Ad26.COV2.S vaccination. Findings and caveats that apply to the study as a whole: The study was not powered to compare responses between vaccine doses or regimens. Higher spike-specific TCR breadth was observed in Ad26.COV2.S recipients than in placebo recipients (P = 0.0014). After vaccination, substantial breadth of spike-specific CD8+ and CD4+ T cell responses was reported. According to the authors, total T cell responses may have been underestimated by the TCR breadth and depth analyses. Vaccine and placebo recipients had similar non-spike TCR breadth, a finding consistent with the vaccine containing only spike.

The immunoSEQ Assay was the method used to sequence TCRbeta CDR3 regions. After extraction, genomic DNA underwent amplification by bias-controlled multiplex PCR, followed by high-throughput sequencing. In the paper's pipeline: To quantify the absolute abundance of every unique TCRbeta CDR3 region, sequences were collapsed and filtered. Usable DNA was measured by amplifying reference genes present in all nucleated cells, and TCRbeta template counts were normalized to that usable DNA to estimate T cell fraction. Repertoire TCRs were annotated as SARS-CoV-2-specific when V gene, CDR3 amino acid sequence and J gene were exactly matched to a known reactive TCR set. The reference SARS-CoV-2 TCR set was obtained from MIRA and was filtered for enrichment in COVID-19-positive ImmuneCODE repertoires, whereby public or cross-reactive TCRs were removed. Drawing on the MIRA antigens, annotated TCRs were analysed further at the level of specific ORF or position within ORF. Breadth was defined as annotated unique rearrangements over total unique productive rearrangements; depth was the summed frequency of those rearrangements. Two-sided Wilcoxon rank-sum tests were used to compare TCR breadth between groups. TCRdb mirrors the immuneACCESS table, restricted to in-frame sequences. Some clones are absent from its copies; in checked studies, under half trace to an unresolved V gene, and the reason for the others is unknown. That table is the source of V, J and clone size, and D and trimming were worked out from the DNA. Present in this sample are about 350,000 clones, around 89% of which were seen just once. Around 6.4% of the sample comes from the top ten.

V sheds 3 bases and J sheds 2 bases, leaving 8 bases between their ends. From the cysteine up to the phenylalanine, the CDR3 has a length of 14 residues. Only the CDR3 DNA is retained, 42 bases long and in frame from the first base. The germline V gene yields SGHVS for CDR1 and FQNEAQ for CDR2. Read against the paper, the sample's treatment or condition label means: around 19 received Ad26.COV2.S at low or high dose, single or two shots; 5 received placebo; per-sample allocation not given. Repertoires of vaccine and placebo recipients were sequenced from samples collected on day 63 after the first injection. Cohort 1b enrolled 25 or so adults aged 18-55 years at a single site in Boston, USA, between 29 July and 7 August 2020. Ad26.COV2.S was a replication-incompetent adenovirus type 26 vector that expressed a prefusion-stabilized SARS-CoV-2 spike protein derived from the original Wuhan strain. This clone occurred once. Its recognized antigen is unknown. Nothing much larger sits one base from this clone, and base qualities are not available.

The rearranged segments are TRBV7-8 and TRBJ1-5; the D gene is perhaps TRBD1, from 5 matching bases. This receptor was obtained from a person between 18 and 60 years old who received the Ad26.COV2.S COVID-19 vaccine or a placebo. This specimen was peripheral blood, taken in a trial of Ad26.COV2.S vaccine versus placebo. The bases read TGTGCCAGCAGCTTGGGACTGGGCAATCAGCCCCAGCATTTT. Its protein reads: CASSLGLGNQPQHF.